Here is one T cell receptor (beta chain) with its context. Its matching antigen is unknown. 60 Vbeta and 13 Jbeta primers were used in PCR. The data were produced by immunoSEQ multiplex PCR, yet TCRdb's version contains in-frame clones alone and is incomplete. The table includes over 85,000 clones, around 81% detected once. These data originate in a study of cytomegalovirus exposure and HLA in healthy donors. Study-level results: TCR beta chain V- and J-gene trimming was linked, in a later analysis, to a missense variant in DCLRE1C. In a later analysis, donors in an Asian-associated ancestry cluster reportedly had fewer N-insertions in productive TCRs than the cohort mean. Within an earlier analysis, most TCR beta V segments proved productive either about 90% or about 30% of the time. Several of the most significant clusters appeared linked to common viral pathogens, based on a later analysis.

Source material: PBMCs. The receptor was derived from a female donor in good health and CMV-seropositive.

CDR3 sequence reads: CASSLGTGIGQPQHF. The CDR3 DNA sequence: TGTGCCAGCTCACTCGGGACAGGGATTGGTCAGCCCCAGCATTTT. V gene TRBV18 combines with J gene TRBJ1-5; 9 bases match TRBD1. Germline trimming cut 4 bases from V and 6 bases from J; bases unmatched to any gene: 7. From germline, CDR1 is KGHSH and CDR2 LQKENI. The length of the CDR3 is 15 residues.